These T cell receptor beta chains were read from a single sample in a study of blood T cell repertoires in COVID-19. TCRdb's table, derived via immunoSEQ multiplex PCR, lists solely in-frame clones and lacks some. The sample consists of roughly 73,000 clones, about 88% of them appearing once. Sequenced: peripheral blood. Receptor source: a man aged 45-65 years with acute or convalescent COVID-19. Both conserved end residues are part of each CDR3. A D gene is named only where the DNA matches it firmly. The listing skips clone size in some rows; elsewhere it reads once, few, many or a size class.

j_call d_call v_call clone_size cdr3_aa cdr3_nt
TRBJ2-2 . TRBV28 once CASSFDGWGPTNTGELFF TGTGCCAGCAGTTTCGATGGCTGGGGGCCCACGAACACCGGGGAGCTGTTTTTT
TRBJ2-2 . TRBV28 . CASSPPGGVDTGELFF TGTGCCAGCAGTCCCCCCGGTGGAGTGGACACCGGGGAGCTGTTTTTT
TRBJ1-5 . TRBV7-2 . CASSPSRGDYSNQPQHF TGTGCCAGCAGCCCCTCCCGGGGGGACTATAGCAATCAGCCCCAGCATTTT
TRBJ1-6 . TRBV7-2 . CASSPLDRGGSPLHF TGTGCCAGCAGTCCCCTGGACAGAGGAGGATCACCCCTCCACTTT
TRBJ1-3 TRBD1 TRBV4-1 . CASSQPRDSRNTIYF TGCGCCAGCAGCCAACCCCGGGACAGTAGAAACACCATATATTTT
TRBJ2-1 TRBD1 TRBV27 once CASSLAGQEGYEQFF TGTGCCAGCAGCCTGGCGGGACAGGAAGGGTATGAGCAGTTCTTC
TRBJ2-1 . TRBV18 . CASSPMEDYGGEQFF TGTGCCAGCTCACCAATGGAGGACTACGGAGGTGAGCAGTTCTTC
TRBJ1-2 . TRBV28 . CASTLPRGGYGYTF TGTGCCAGCACTTTACCGAGGGGGGGCTATGGCTACACCTTC
TRBJ1-1 . TRBV4-1 . CASSPPGRNTEAFF TGCGCCAGCAGCCCCCCCGGTAGGAACACTGAAGCTTTCTTT
TRBJ2-1 TRBD1 TRBV5-4 once CASNDRADNEQFF TGTGCCAGCAACGACAGGGCGGACAATGAGCAGTTCTTC
TRBJ1-1 TRBD1 TRBV6-5 . CASSSPGGFTEAFF TGTGCCAGCAGTTCCCCAGGGGGCTTCACTGAAGCTTTCTTT
TRBJ1-2 TRBD1 TRBV3-1/TRBV3-2 . CASSQVPGQESGYTF TGTGCCAGCAGCCAAGTTCCGGGACAGGAGTCTGGCTACACCTTC
TRBJ2-4 TRBD2 TRBV19 . CASRPIRASGVAKNIQYF TGTGCCAGTAGACCGATCCGAGCTAGCGGGGTAGCCAAAAACATTCAGTACTTC
TRBJ2-3 TRBD2 TRBV2 . CASTGAGISDTQYF TGTGCCAGCACCGGAGCGGGAATATCAGATACGCAGTATTTT
TRBJ2-1 TRBD2 TRBV4-2 . CASSQEERDLYNEQFF TGTGCCAGCAGCCAAGAGGAGCGGGATCTCTACAATGAGCAGTTCTTC
TRBJ1-5 . TRBV19 . CASSSRKGGNQPQHF TGTGCCAGTAGTTCCCGGAAAGGGGGCAATCAGCCCCAGCATTTT
TRBJ1-4 . TRBV24-1 . CATSDPRGSGEKLFF TGTGCCACCAGTGATCCAAGGGGGAGTGGTGAAAAACTGTTTTTT
TRBJ2-7 . TRBV27 . CASSSRQVDYEQYF TGTGCCAGCAGTTCCAGACAGGTGGACTACGAGCAGTACTTC
TRBJ1-1 TRBD1 TRBV9 few CASSVVPGGDTEAFF TGTGCCAGCAGCGTAGTCCCAGGGGGCGACACTGAAGCTTTCTTT
TRBJ1-3 TRBD1 TRBV15 . CAIGTVKNSGNTIYF TGTGCCATCGGGACAGTGAAAAACTCTGGAAACACCATATATTTT
TRBJ1-2 TRBD1 TRBV19 . CASRTGQAAYGYTF TGTGCCAGTAGAACCGGACAGGCTGCCTATGGCTACACCTTC
TRBJ2-1 . TRBV3-1/TRBV3-2 . CASSQGKLGRSYNEQFF TGTGCCAGCAGCCAAGGAAAACTGGGCAGGTCCTACAATGAGCAGTTCTTC
TRBJ1-2 TRBD1 TRBV18 . CASSPRDRSYGYTF TGTGCCAGCTCACCACGGGACAGGAGCTATGGCTACACCTTC
TRBJ2-2 TRBD2 TRBV19 . CASSMNPSRDYNTGELFF TGTGCCAGTAGTATGAATCCCTCAAGGGACTATAACACCGGGGAGCTGTTTTTT
TRBJ1-5 TRBD1 TRBV19 . CASSLGQGGYQPQHF TGTGCCAGTAGTTTGGGACAGGGAGGATATCAGCCCCAGCATTTT
TRBJ2-2 . TRBV4-1 . CASRAEGAARTGELFF TGCGCCAGCAGGGCCGAGGGAGCGGCGAGGACCGGGGAGCTGTTTTTT
TRBJ2-7 TRBD2 TRBV28 . CASSWYSSGRLSEQYF TGTGCCAGCAGCTGGTATTCTAGCGGGAGGCTGTCCGAGCAGTACTTC
TRBJ2-2 TRBD1 TRBV7-9 . CASSPGTVVIGELFF TGTGCCAGCAGCCCCGGGACAGTCGTGATCGGGGAGCTGTTTTTT
TRBJ1-5 TRBD1 TRBV24-1 . CATSDSGQGDQPQHF TGTGCCACCAGTGATTCCGGACAGGGGGATCAGCCCCAGCATTTT